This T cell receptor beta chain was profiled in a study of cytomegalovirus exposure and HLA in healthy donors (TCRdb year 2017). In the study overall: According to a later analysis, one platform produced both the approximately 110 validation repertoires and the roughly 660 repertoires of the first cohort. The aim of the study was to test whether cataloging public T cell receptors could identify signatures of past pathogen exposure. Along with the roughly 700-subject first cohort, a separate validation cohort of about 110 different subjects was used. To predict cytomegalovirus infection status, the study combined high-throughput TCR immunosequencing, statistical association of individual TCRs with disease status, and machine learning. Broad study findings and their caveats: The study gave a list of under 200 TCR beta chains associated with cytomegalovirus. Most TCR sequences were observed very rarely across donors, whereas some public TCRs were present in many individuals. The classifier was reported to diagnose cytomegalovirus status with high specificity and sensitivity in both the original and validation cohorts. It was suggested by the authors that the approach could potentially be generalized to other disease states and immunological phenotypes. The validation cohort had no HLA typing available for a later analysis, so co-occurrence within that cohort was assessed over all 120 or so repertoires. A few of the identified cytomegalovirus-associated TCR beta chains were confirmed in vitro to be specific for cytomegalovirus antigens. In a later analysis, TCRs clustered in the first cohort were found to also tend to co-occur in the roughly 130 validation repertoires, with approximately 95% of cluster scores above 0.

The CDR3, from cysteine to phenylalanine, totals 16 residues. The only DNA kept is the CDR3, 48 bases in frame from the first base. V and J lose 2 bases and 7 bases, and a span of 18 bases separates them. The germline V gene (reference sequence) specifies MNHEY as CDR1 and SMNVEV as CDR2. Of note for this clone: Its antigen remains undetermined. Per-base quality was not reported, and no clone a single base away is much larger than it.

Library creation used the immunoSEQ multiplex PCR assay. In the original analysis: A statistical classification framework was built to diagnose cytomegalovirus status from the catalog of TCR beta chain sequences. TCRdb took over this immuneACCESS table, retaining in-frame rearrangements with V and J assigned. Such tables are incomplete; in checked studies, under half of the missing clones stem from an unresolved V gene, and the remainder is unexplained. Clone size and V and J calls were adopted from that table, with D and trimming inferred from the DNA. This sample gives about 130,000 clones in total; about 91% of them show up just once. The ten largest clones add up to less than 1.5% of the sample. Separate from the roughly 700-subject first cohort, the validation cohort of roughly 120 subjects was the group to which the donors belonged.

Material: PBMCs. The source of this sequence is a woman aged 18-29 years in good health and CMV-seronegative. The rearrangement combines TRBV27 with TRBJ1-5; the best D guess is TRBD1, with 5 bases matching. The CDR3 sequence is CASSLTPGKGGQPQHF. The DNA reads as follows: TGTGCCAGCAGTTTAACCCCAGGGAAGGGTGGACAGCCCCAGCATTTT.